The 2 T cell receptor beta chains below come from one sample, sequenced in a study of persistence of HIV-infected CD4 T cells. The libraries were made with immunoSEQ version 4 in survey mode. Profiling relied on immunoSEQ multiplex PCR, and the TCRdb table lists in-frame clones only, not all of them. The table shows about 32,000 clones, with roughly three quarters occurring only once. The antigens for these receptors are not known. Cells were stimulated with overlapping HIV-1 Gag 15-mer peptides. Sorting of responding CD4+ T cells relied on upregulated CD40 ligand together with CD69. The sequences come from CD4+ T cells sorted from PBMCs after roughly 17-hour stimulation, collected from a patient who received antiretroviral therapy. The receptors stem from an adult man with HIV who was CMV-seropositive.

This clone was picked up a small number of times. The J gene is TRBJ1-4, the V gene TRBV6-5; D is ambiguous. V lost 4 bases, J lost 1 base, and 7 bases lay in between. The CDR3 extends over 14 amino acids. Germline assignment: CDR1 MNHEY and CDR2 SVGAGI. The CDR3 nucleotides are TGTGCCAGCAGTTCGGAGTTAACTAATGAAAAACTGTTTTTT. It yields the protein CASSSELTNEKLFF.

This clone was seen only a few times. The chain couples TRBV5-1 to TRBJ1-5, with D possibly matching TRBD1 (5 bases). With 3 bases removed from V and 2 bases from J, the gap between germline ends came to 9 bases. The length of the CDR3 is 14 residues. Germline V gene sequence: CDR1 SGHRS, CDR2 YFSETQ. CDR3 sequence: CASSWKGGNQPQHF. CDR3 bases: TGCGCCAGCAGCTGGAAAGGGGGCAATCAGCCCCAGCATTTT.